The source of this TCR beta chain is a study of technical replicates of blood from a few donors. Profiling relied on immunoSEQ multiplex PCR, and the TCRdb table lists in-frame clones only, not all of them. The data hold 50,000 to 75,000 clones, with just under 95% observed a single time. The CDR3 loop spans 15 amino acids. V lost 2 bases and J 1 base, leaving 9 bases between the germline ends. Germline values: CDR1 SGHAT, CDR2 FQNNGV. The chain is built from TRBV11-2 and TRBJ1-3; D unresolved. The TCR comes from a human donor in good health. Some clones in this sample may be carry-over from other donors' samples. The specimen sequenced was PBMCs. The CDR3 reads CASSLFRNSGNTIYF. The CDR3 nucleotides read TGTGCCAGCAGCTTATTCAGGAATTCTGGAAACACCATATATTTT.